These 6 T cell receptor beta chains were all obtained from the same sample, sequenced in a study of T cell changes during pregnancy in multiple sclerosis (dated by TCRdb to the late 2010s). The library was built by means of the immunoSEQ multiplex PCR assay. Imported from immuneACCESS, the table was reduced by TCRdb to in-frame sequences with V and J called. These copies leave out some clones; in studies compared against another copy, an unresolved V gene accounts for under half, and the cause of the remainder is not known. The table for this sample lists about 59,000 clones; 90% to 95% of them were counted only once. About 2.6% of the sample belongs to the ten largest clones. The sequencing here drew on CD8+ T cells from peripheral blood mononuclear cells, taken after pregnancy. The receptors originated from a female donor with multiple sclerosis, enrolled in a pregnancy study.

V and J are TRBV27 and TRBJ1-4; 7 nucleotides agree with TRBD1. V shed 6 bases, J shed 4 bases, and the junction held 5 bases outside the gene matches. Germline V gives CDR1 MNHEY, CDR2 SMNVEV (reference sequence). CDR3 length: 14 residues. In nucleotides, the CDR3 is TGTGCCAGCAGCCTGGACAGGAGTAATGAAAAACTGTTTTTT. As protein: CASSLDRSNEKLFF.

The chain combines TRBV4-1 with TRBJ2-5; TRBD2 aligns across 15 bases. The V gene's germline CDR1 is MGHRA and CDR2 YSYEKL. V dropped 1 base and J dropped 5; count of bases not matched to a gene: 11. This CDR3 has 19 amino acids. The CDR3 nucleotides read TGCGCCAGCAGCCAAGGGGGGACTAGCGGGAGGTATCTTTGGGAGACCCAGTACTTC. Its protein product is CASSQGGTSGRYLWETQYF.

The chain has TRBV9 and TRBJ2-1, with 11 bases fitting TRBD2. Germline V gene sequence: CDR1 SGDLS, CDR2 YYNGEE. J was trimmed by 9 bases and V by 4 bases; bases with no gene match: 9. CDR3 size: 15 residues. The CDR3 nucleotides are TGTGCCAGCAGCCCACAGACTAGCGGGAACGGTGAGCAGTTCTTC. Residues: CASSPQTSGNGEQFF.

The CDR3 nucleotides read TGTGCCAGCAGCTTGAGGGAGGCCTATGGCTACACCTTC. Protein sequence: CASSLREAYGYTF. The V call is TRBV7-2, the J call TRBJ1-2; D gene uncertain. CDR3 size: 13 residues. Germline CDR1 is SGHTA and CDR2 is FQGNSA. V dropped 3 bases and J dropped 4 bases, with 9 bases sitting between them.

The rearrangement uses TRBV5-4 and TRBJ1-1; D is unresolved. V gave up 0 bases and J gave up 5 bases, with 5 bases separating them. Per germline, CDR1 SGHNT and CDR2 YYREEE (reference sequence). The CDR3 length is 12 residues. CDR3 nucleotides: TGTGCCAGCAGCTTGGGGCTTACTGAAGCTTTCTTT. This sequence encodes CASSLGLTEAFF. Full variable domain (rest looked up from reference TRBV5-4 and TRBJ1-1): ETGVTQSPTHLIKTRGQQVTLRCSSQSGHNTVSWYQQALGQGPQFIFQYYREEENGRGNFPPRFSGLQFPNYSSELNVNALELDDSALYLCASSLGLTEAFFGQGTRLTVV.

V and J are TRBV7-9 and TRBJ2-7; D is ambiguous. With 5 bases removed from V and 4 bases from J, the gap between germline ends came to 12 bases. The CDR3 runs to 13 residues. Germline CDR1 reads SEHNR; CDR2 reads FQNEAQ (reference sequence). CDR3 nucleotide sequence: TGTGCCAGCAGCCCATCTGATACTTACGAGCAGTACTTC. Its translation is CASSPSDTYEQYF.